Presented here are 9 T cell receptor beta chains from one specimen sequenced in a study of molecular identifiers for immune sequencing clone quantification. TCRdb reanalysed the PCR reads using MiXCR and keeps one entry per CDR3 protein. The data show nearly 650,000 distinct CDR3 sequences, with around 25% seen just once and 0.7% to 0.95% held by the top ten. Sequences were obtained from naive CD8+ T cells from blood, with Jurkat cell RNA spiked in. As for subset: FACS-sorted CD8+CD4-CCR7+CD45RA+ naive T cells. The receptors were gathered from a human donor in good health. Some libraries in this study had Jurkat cell RNA spiked in.

This clonotype was counted only a few times. The V and J genes are TRBV5-8 and TRBJ2-7; D is ambiguous. Per germline, CDR1 SGHTS and CDR2 YDEGEE. V lost 0 bases, J lost 0 bases, and 10 bases lay in between. This CDR3 has 15 amino acids. The CDR3 DNA is TGTGCCAGCAGCTTGGGGCTAAGGAGCTCCTACGAGCAGTACTTC. It specifies CASSLGLRSSYEQYF.

In the case of this clonotype: Because the CDR3 is missing its conserved closing phenylalanine or tryptophan, this is likely a read error. This rearrangement joins TRBV24-1 to TRBJ2-3; D is undetermined. The CDR3 length is 16 residues. V gave up 2 bases and J gave up 5 bases, with 16 bases separating them. The germline CDR1 and CDR2 sequences are KGHDR and SFDVKD. CDR3 region: CATSDSWDRFVDTQYL. In DNA, the CDR3 is TGTGCCACCAGTGATTCATGGGATCGGTTCGTAGATACGCAGTATTTA.

This clonotype appeared a few times. With a much larger clone just one base away, this may be a read error. V usage is TRBV7-2 and J usage is TRBJ2-1, with D hard to call. Germline CDR1 and CDR2: SGHTA and FQGNSA. The V end lost 5 bases, the J end lost 6 bases, and 5 bases lay between the germline ends. This CDR3 is built from 11 residues. CDR3 in amino acids: CASSRRNEQFF. The CDR3 nucleotides are TGTGCCAGCAGCCGCCGCAATGAGCAGTTCTTC.

A remark on this clonotype: This CDR3 fails to terminate in the conserved phenylalanine or tryptophan, so it likely reflects a read error. Because the CDR3's place on the DNA is in doubt, the DNA is left out and the CDR3 is given as listed by TCRdb. V and J are TRBV19 and TRBJ1-5; the D call TRBD1 from the table was never checked on the DNA. Germline values: CDR1 LNHDA, CDR2 SQIVND (reference sequence). The CDR3 contains 10 residues when both ends are counted. CDR3 sequence: CASSRDGAFV.

In its sample, this clonotype was seen a few times. The CDR3 DNA reads as TGCGCCAGCAGCCCTAAATTTCCCCCTAATAGGGGGGGCTTTGGCACAGATACGCAGTATTTT. Residues: CASSPKFPPNRGGFGTDTQYF. J is TRBJ2-3 and V is TRBV4-1, with a possible D match to TRBD2 (7 bases). Germline V gene data show CDR1 as MGHRA and CDR2 as YSYEKL. The CDR3 has 21 amino acids. Trimming took 4 bases from V and 1 from J, leaving 30 bases between them.

This clonotype was observed many times. This chain joins TRBV27 and TRBJ2-3; a possible D gene is TRBD1 (6 bases). Trimming took 8 bases from V and 0 from J, leaving 12 bases between them. CDR3 size: 14 residues. Germline values: CDR1 MNHEY, CDR2 SMNVEV (reference sequence). In DNA form, the CDR3 reads TGTGCCAGCTGGGACATGGGTAGCACAGATACGCAGTATTTT. It yields the protein CASWDMGSTDTQYF.

This clonotype was seen repeatedly, ten times or more. This chain uses TRBV29-1 with TRBJ2-3, with 9 bases fitting TRBD1. There are 13 residues in the CDR3. CDR1 and CDR2 from the germline V gene are SQVTM and ANQGSEA. V trimming: 7 bases; J trimming: 4 bases; junction bases outside the gene matches: 6. CDR3 nucleotides: TGCAGCGCTTGGGGACAGGGTCCAGATACGCAGTATTTT. This codes for CSAWGQGPDTQYF.

This clonotype was seen a handful of times. This chain joins TRBV5-1 and TRBJ1-1; maybe TRBD1 (6 bases). The germline gives CDR1 SGHRS, CDR2 YFSETQ. The CDR3 runs to 13 residues. V was cut by 6 bases and J by 2 bases, with 11 bases left in between. The CDR3 reads CASTRGVNTEAFF. The DNA for the CDR3 is TGCGCCAGCACCAGGGGCGTTAACACTGAAGCTTTCTTT.

This clonotype was observed once. The chain is built from TRBV6-2 or TRBV6-3 and TRBJ2-1; the match to TRBD2 covers 9 bases. Germline lookup yields CDR1 MNHEY and CDR2 SVGEGT. Unmatched junction bases numbered 4, after V lost 6 bases and J lost 10 bases. This CDR3 has 12 amino acids. The CDR3 nucleotides read TGTGCCAGCAGCCGCGGGACTAGCGAGCAGTTCTTC. As protein: CASSRGTSEQFF.